This entry concerns a single T cell receptor (beta chain). Its antigen is as yet unknown. Profiled with immunoSEQ multiplex PCR; TCRdb holds only in-frame clones, not every one. The data contain tens of thousands of clones, roughly four fifths of them seen just once; the ten biggest clones take up about 10%. Sample time point: week 47, end of study. It was 300 ug of mutant IDH1 20-mer peptide that made up each vaccine dose, given with topical imiquimod. This sample stems from a study of a mutant IDH1 vaccine in newly diagnosed glioma. Here the sequenced sample was PBMCs, taken from a glioma patient whose treatment included an IDH1 peptide vaccine. The receptor was isolated from a man aged 40-55 years with glioma.

This CDR3 is CASSPDTGELFF. For the CDR3, the DNA is TGTGCCAGCAGCCCCGACACCGGGGAGCTGTTTTTT. The V gene is TRBV11-2, the J gene TRBJ2-2; D is undetermined. V was trimmed by 5 bases and J by 3 bases, leaving 4 bases between them. Germline lookup yields CDR1 SGHAT and CDR2 FQNNGV. The CDR3 has 12 residues.